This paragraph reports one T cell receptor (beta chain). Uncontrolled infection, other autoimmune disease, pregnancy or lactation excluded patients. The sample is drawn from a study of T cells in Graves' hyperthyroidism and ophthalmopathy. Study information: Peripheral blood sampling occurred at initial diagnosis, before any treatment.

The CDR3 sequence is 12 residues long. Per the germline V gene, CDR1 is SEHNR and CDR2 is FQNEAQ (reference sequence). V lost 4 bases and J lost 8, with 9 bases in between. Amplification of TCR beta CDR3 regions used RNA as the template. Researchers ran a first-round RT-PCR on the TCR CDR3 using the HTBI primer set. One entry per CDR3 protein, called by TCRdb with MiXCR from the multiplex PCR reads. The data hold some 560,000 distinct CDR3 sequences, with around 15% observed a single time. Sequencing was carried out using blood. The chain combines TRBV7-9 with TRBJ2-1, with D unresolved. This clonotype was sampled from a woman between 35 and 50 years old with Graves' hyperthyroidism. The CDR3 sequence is CASSSAWDEQFF. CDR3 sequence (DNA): TGTGCCAGCAGCTCCGCTTGGGATGAGCAGTTCTTC.